This TCR beta chain was captured by sequencing in a study of cytomegalovirus exposure and HLA in healthy donors (dated 2017 in TCRdb). Background for the entire study: According to an earlier analysis of a few hundred of the donors, 150 million to 200 million T cells yielded roughly 110 million unique TCR beta sequences and approximately 280 Gb of sequence data. An early release covering roughly 600 HLA-typed donors comprised approximately 290 gigabases of sequencing data and tens of millions of unique TCR sequences. Because of strong linkage in the cohort, roughly five DR-DQ haplotypes were treated as single units for association and clustering. Alongside the repertoire data, information on donor age, sex, ethnicity and CMV serostatus was compiled. In the later analysis, no new phenotypic data were used to find candidate immune exposures; instead, reliance was placed on TCR beta sequences and their occurrence across donors. To predict cytomegalovirus infection status, the study combined high-throughput TCR immunosequencing, statistical association of individual TCRs with disease status, and machine learning. The aim of the study was to test whether cataloging public T cell receptors could identify signatures of past pathogen exposure. In a later analysis, previously published TCR beta repertoires from several hundred donors were re-analyzed and high-resolution HLA genotyping was added so that TCR occurrence patterns could be studied. An earlier analysis of around 580 of the donors used high-throughput TCR beta sequencing to judge whether each TCR beta V gene segment behaved as functional or pseudogenic. Using immunosequencing, the study profiled T cell repertoires from around 670 subjects and related those repertoires to cytomegalovirus serostatus. A later genetic analysis took genome-wide SNP genotypes for about 55% of the 666 donors and used that subset as a discovery cohort. Typing coverage differed by locus: A, B, C, DRB1 and DQB1 were typed in about 620-640 donors, DQA1 in 500 to 550, DPA1 in approximately 600, and DPB1 in 400 to 480. Of the roughly 400 genotyped donors, roughly 80% fell in the genetic ancestry cluster associated with self-reported Caucasian donors. All discovery cohort repertoires had been generated using a single sequencing platform. Both class I and class II loci were covered by HLA typing, at four-digit resolution. On average, roughly 200,000 unique TCR beta nucleotide sequences were sequenced per donor among 398 genotyped donors of the cohort, with around 19% of those sequences being non-productive. Besides the first cohort of approximately 710 subjects, a separate validation cohort made up of 120 different subjects was used.

In total, approximately 690 healthy bone marrow donors made up the cohort. Cohort members were all nominally healthy when sampled, although unrecorded immune exposures were likely present. The donor tested CMV seropositive and was one of the 289 seropositive cohort members. Each donor provided a peripheral blood sample, and peripheral blood mononuclear cells were used for TCR beta sequencing. Genomic DNA extraction from the blood cell samples was performed with the Qiagen DNeasy Blood Extraction Kit. The study at large found these results: At a false discovery rate of 0.05, a later analysis linked some 17,000 TCR beta sequences to specific HLA alleles. Linkage disequilibrium might explain the correlated functional status among segregating V segments, but an unknown experimental factor could not be excluded. The authors suggested that the approach could potentially be extended to other disease states and immunological phenotypes. In the study, approximately 160 TCR beta chains were listed as associated with cytomegalovirus. Because counts were too low, seventeen rarely observed V segments, including chromosome 9 orphons, were excluded from the earlier analysis of fewer than 650 of the donors. In an earlier analysis of 450 to 750 of the donors, most TCR beta V segments appeared in productive rearrangements about 87% or about 30% of the time, broadly matching IMGT annotations. In a later analysis, the rate of TCR association differed among HLA loci, with DRB1 alleles having the most associated TCRs and HLA-C alleles having the fewest. A cluster of highly shared sequence variants was judged likely to represent a technical artifact of the sequencing pipeline. Strong co-occurrence of HLA alleles, especially DR and DQ, made assigning TCR associations to individual alleles difficult. Some IMGT-functional V segments, including TRBV6-2 and TRBV6-3, could not be distinguished by the 87-base-pair reads and were therefore excluded. Most CMV-associated TCR beta chains appeared to be HLA-restricted in a later analysis, and the HLA associations seemed to be driven largely by CMV exposure. Compared with the roughly 700-donor mean, donors in an Asian-associated ancestry cluster had fewer N-insertions in productive TCRs, according to a later genetic analysis. For the cohort, immune exposure information was limited to CMV serostatus. In a later analysis, HLA-associated TCR beta chains were found to be more clonally expanded and to have lower generation probabilities than equally common non-associated chains. A later analysis reported that several top co-occurrence clusters appeared linked to parvovirus B19, influenza, CMV and Epstein-Barr virus. The presence/absence analyses assumed that sequencing depth was roughly uniform across donors, and that assumption may not be true. The classifier was reported to diagnose cytomegalovirus status with high specificity and sensitivity in both the original and validation cohorts. A few of the identified cytomegalovirus-associated TCR beta chains were confirmed in vitro to be specific for cytomegalovirus antigens. Because HLA typing was unavailable for some donors at each locus, only the typed subset was used in association tests. Across donors, most TCR sequences were observed very rarely, whereas some public TCRs were present in many individuals. In this cohort, only TCR beta chains were sequenced, and detectable features were limited by the absence of alpha or paired-chain data. A further reported finding was that TCR beta sequences accurately predicted the HLA-A and HLA-B alleles for most subjects in the first cohort. A later genetic analysis associated a missense DCLRE1C variant with V-gene and J-gene trimming of TCR beta chains, and an independent cohort replicated the association.

As to this clone: What antigen it recognizes has not been identified. No quality values exist for individual bases; no much larger clone is one base distant.

The library relied on the immunoSEQ multiplex PCR assay. For the multiplex PCR, a mixture combining 60 forward primers for TCR Vbeta segments and 13 reverse primers for TCR Jbeta segments was used. A multiplex PCR assay on genomic DNA amplified the CDR3 region of rearranged TCR beta genes. Amplified TCR beta libraries were sequenced as 87-base-pair reads on the Illumina HiSeq System. The original pipeline was this. A later analysis tallied 75 million to 95 million unique TCR beta chains across the approximately 670 repertoires, and some 12 million of those chains were shared by two or more donors. A nearest-neighbor algorithm error-corrected the raw reads and collapsed the reads into unique sequences, merging closely related sequences to remove PCR and sequencing errors. CDR3 sequences were aligned to IMGT reference sequences to assign V, D and J gene segments. For a sequence to be retained, at least a six-nucleotide match to both a V gene segment and a J gene segment was required. A rearrangement counted as productive if the CDR3 had no stop codons and remained in frame with V and J, and every other rearrangement counted as non-productive. CDR3 was defined by IMGT convention, running from the second conserved V-encoded cysteine to the conserved J-encoded phenylalanine. The earlier analysis of about 500 of the donors excluded sequences that lacked an unambiguous match to a single V gene segment. An earlier analysis of several hundred of the donors classified V segments as functional when productive rearrangements were above 56.7% and as segregating when the standard deviation between donors was above 5%. A statistical classification framework was built for diagnosing cytomegalovirus status from the catalog of TCR beta chain sequences. V and J gene assignment, in a later analysis, came from comparing TCR nucleotide sequences with IMGT/GENE-DB human TR gene sequences. A later analysis assigned CDR3 sequences and most-parsimonious VDJ recombination scenarios with the TCRdist pipeline. In a later analysis, each TCR beta chain was defined by its CDR3 amino acid sequence together with its V-gene family, and reads lacking a unique V-gene family were excluded. A later analysis removed 592 highly shared, low-generation-probability nucleotide sequences to deal with suspected cross-contamination and a sequencing artifact. A later analysis calculated a clonal expansion index for each public chain from normalized within-repertoire ranks of inferred template counts. A later analysis computed generation probabilities with a VDJ recombination model fitted to out-of-frame rearrangements, and checked the results against IGoR. In a later analysis, TCR-TCR, TCR-HLA and TCR-CMV co-occurrence was scored with hypergeometric tests, and a repertoire-size bias correction was applied to TCR pairs. False discovery rates were estimated in a later analysis by permuting HLA or CMV assignments 20 times. In a later analysis, co-occurring TCRs were grouped with DBSCAN, and TCRdist sequence similarity was added when clustering was performed within HLA-allele-positive subsets. Repertoires with fewer than 30,000 or more than 120,000 public chains were left out of co-occurrence clustering, as were several repertoires with anomalous nucleotide sharing. Imported from immuneACCESS, the table was reduced by TCRdb to in-frame sequences with V and J called. These copies leave out some clones; in studies compared against another copy, an unresolved V gene accounts for under half, and the cause of the remainder is not known. V, J and clone size were drawn from that table, and D and trimming were deduced from the DNA. For this sample there are about 61,000 clones; approximately 88% appear just once. The ten largest clones take up roughly 1.6% of the sample.

V is cut back by 7 bases and J by 4 bases, with 8 bases in the junction unmatched. CDR3 length: 14 amino acids, cysteine to phenylalanine. Only the CDR3 portion is preserved as DNA: 42 bases, with reading frame beginning at the first base. Looking up the germline V gene yields CDR1 MNHEY and CDR2 SVGAGI. The material sequenced was PBMCs. The rearrangement combines TRBV6-5 with TRBJ1-1; the junction holds 8 bases that match TRBD1. This TCR was recovered from a man aged 30-40 years in good health and CMV-seropositive. The CDR3 protein: CASTLGQGTTEAFF. The nucleotide sequence reads as follows: TGTGCCAGCACCCTCGGACAGGGTACCACTGAAGCTTTCTTT.